A single TCR beta chain is shown here with its context. Sequencing used immunoSEQ multiplex PCR; TCRdb keeps in-frame clones, though not all of them. The table includes about 380,000 clones, 95% detected once. The data originate from a study of shared T cell receptors in the human thymus. V lost 2 bases, J lost 2 bases, and 6 bases lay in between. The CDR3 runs to 13 residues. Germline V gene lookup returns CDR1 LGHNT and CDR2 FRNRAP. The chain recombines TRBV12-5 with TRBJ2-5, with D possibly TRBD1 on 5 matching bases. The sequenced sample consisted of thymocytes. This clonotype was sampled from a human donor. The CDR3 DNA reads TGTGCTAGTGGTTTGCAGGGTCAAGAGACCCAGTACTTC. Protein product: CASGLQGQETQYF.